One and the same sample provided the 12 T cell receptor beta chains below, sequenced in a study of CD8 T cells in ankylosing spondylitis. Study-wide points: A TCR beta motif of several highly homologous variants appeared characteristic of ankylosing spondylitis blood.

No antigens are known for them. TCRdb redid the calling of the 5' RACE reads with MiXCR, one entry per CDR3 protein. The table lists 400,000 to 450,000 distinct CDR3 sequences, 17% of them singletons. The source material was blood, either unsorted or a sorted T cell fraction (not recorded which). These receptors all stem from a male donor with ankylosing spondylitis.

This clonotype was counted at least ten times. This chain joins TRBV5-1 and TRBJ1-1, with a possible D match to TRBD1 (5 bases). V was pared by 4 bases and J by 2 bases, with 12 bases between. The germline V gene has CDR1 SGHRS and CDR2 YFSETQ. CDR3 size: 14 residues. CDR3: CASSHGTFNTEAFF. In DNA, the CDR3 is TGCGCCAGCAGCCATGGGACCTTTAACACTGAAGCTTTCTTT. The full variable domain, completed using reference TRBV5-1 and TRBJ1-1, is KAGVTQTPRYLIKTRGQQVTLSCSPISGHRSVSWYQQTPGQGLQFLFEYFSETQRNKGNFPGRFSGRQFSNSRSEMNVSTLELGDSALYLCASSHGTFNTEAFFGQGTRLTVV.

This clonotype was seen a few times. J is TRBJ1-5 and V is TRBV10-3, with D perhaps matching TRBD1 (6 bases). CDR3 length equals 14 residues. V lost 10 bases, J lost 2 bases, and 15 bases lay in between. Germline V gene sequence: CDR1 ENHRY, CDR2 SYGVKD. Here the CDR3 reads CATKGVSGNQPQHF. CDR3 bases: TGTGCCACCAAGGGGGTTTCGGGCAATCAGCCCCAGCATTTT.

This clonotype was detected only a few times. The chain carries TRBV4-3 and TRBJ2-3; TRBD1 matches 11 bases. Looked up from germline, CDR1 is LGHNA and CDR2 is YSLEER. V shed 3 bases and J 3 bases; nucleotides not matched to a gene: 2. The CDR3 consists of 15 residues. In DNA form, the CDR3 reads TGCGCCAGCAGCCACGGACAGGGGGCTACAGATACGCAGTATTTT. Its protein product is CASSHGQGATDTQYF.

The chain uses TRBV3-1 and TRBJ1-3; D remains unclear. Trimming removed 0 bases from V and 0 bases from J, with 9 bases in between. There are 16 residues in the CDR3. Germline V gene lookup returns CDR1 LGHDT and CDR2 YNNKEL (reference sequence). The CDR3 DNA is TGTGCCAGCAGCCAAGATTTGGGAGACTCTGGAAACACCATATATTTT. It codes for CASSQDLGDSGNTIYF.

The rearrangement links TRBV12-3 or TRBV12-4 to TRBJ1-1; weak D call: TRBD1 (5 bases). The CDR3 totals 14 residues. V was shortened by 8 bases and J by 0 bases, with 13 bases between the two germline ends. The CDR3 coding sequence is TGTGCCAGCGGAAGACAGAAAATGAACACTGAAGCTTTCTTT. Residues: CASGRQKMNTEAFF.

The genes are TRBV4-1 and TRBJ1-6, with 9 bases aligning to TRBD1. The CDR3 extends over 20 amino acids. Per the germline V gene, CDR1 is MGHRA and CDR2 is YSYEKL. Trimming at V came to 5 bases and at J to 0 bases, leaving 14 bases not matched to a gene. The CDR3 region is CASSLTGTGSGSSYNSPLHF. The DNA of the CDR3 is TGCGCCAGCAGCTTGACTGGGACAGGGTCCGGGAGCTCCTATAATTCACCCCTCCACTTT.

The gene calls are TRBV6-1 and TRBJ1-1, with D possibly TRBD1 on 5 matching bases. The V end was cut by 5 bases, the J end by 2 bases, with 15 bases between. The CDR3 has 15 amino acids. Germline V gene data show CDR1 as MNHNS and CDR2 as SASEGT. The CDR3 DNA is TGTGCCAGCAGTCGGCAAGGGACTACTAACACTGAAGCTTTCTTT. Amino acid sequence: CASSRQGTTNTEAFF.

The V call is TRBV5-1, the J call TRBJ2-3; 8 bases match TRBD2. The germline V gene encodes CDR1 SGHRS and CDR2 YFSETQ. The CDR3 runs 18 residues. V gave up 0 bases and J gave up 6 bases; unmatched junction bases: 15. CDR3 amino acids: CASSLASGGSGRRDTQYF. CDR3 nucleotide sequence: TGCGCCAGCAGCTTGGCTAGTGGGGGGAGCGGGAGACGGGATACGCAGTATTTT. Full variable domain (remainder filled in from reference TRBV5-1 and TRBJ2-3): KAGVTQTPRYLIKTRGQQVTLSCSPISGHRSVSWYQQTPGQGLQFLFEYFSETQRNKGNFPGRFSGRQFSNSRSEMNVSTLELGDSALYLCASSLASGGSGRRDTQYFGPGTRLTVL.

The chain couples TRBV29-1 to TRBJ1-4; TRBD1 might be the D (6 bases). The CDR3 is 18 amino acids. The V end lost 4 bases, the J end lost 0 bases, and 21 bases lay between the germline ends. Per the germline V gene, CDR1 is SQVTM and CDR2 is ANQGSEA. Here the CDR3 reads CSVVIRGEKGSTNEKLFF. CDR3 bases: TGCAGCGTTGTAATCAGGGGAGAGAAGGGATCAACTAATGAAAAACTGTTTTTT.

This clonotype showed up just a few times. This sequence joins TRBV20-1 and TRBJ2-1; perhaps TRBD1 as D (6 bases). V lost 5 bases, J lost 2 bases, and 16 bases lay in between. CDR1 is DFQATT, CDR2 SNEGSKA, per germline (reference sequence). This CDR3 contains 15 residues. CDR3 coding DNA: TGCAGTGCTTTACTCAACAGGGAGCCCTACAATGAGCAGTTCTTC. It translates to CSALLNREPYNEQFF.

This clonotype has only a few counts. The V and J genes are TRBV18 and TRBJ1-1; tentatively, D is TRBD1 (6 bases). There are 18 residues in the CDR3. The germline V gene encodes CDR1 KGHSH and CDR2 LQKENI. The germline V and J ends were trimmed by 6 bases and 4 bases, with 27 bases remaining between them. The CDR3 sequence: CASSAGVSAGDRSTEAFF. As DNA, the CDR3 is TGTGCCAGCTCGGCAGGGGTTTCGGCAGGGGACCGGAGCACTGAAGCTTTCTTT.

J is TRBJ1-2 and V is TRBV15; no reliable D call. This CDR3 spans 15 amino acids. CDR1 LNHNV and CDR2 YYDKDF come from the germline V gene (reference sequence). V was clipped by 1 base and J by 6 bases, with 15 bases between them. The CDR3: CATSRAVAGLDGYTF. The CDR3 coding sequence is TGTGCCACCAGCAGAGCAGTTGCAGGTCTTGATGGCTACACCTTC.